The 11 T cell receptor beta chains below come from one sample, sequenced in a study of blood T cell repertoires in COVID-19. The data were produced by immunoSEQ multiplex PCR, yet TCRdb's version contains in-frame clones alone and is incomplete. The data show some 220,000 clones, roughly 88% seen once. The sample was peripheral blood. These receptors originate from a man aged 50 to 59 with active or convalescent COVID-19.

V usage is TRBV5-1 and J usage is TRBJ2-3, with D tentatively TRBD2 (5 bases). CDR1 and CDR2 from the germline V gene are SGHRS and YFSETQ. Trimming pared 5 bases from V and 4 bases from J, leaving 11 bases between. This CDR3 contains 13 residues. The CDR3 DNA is TGCGCCAGCAGGGCGGGTCCGGCAGATACGCAGTATTTT. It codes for CASRAGPADTQYF.

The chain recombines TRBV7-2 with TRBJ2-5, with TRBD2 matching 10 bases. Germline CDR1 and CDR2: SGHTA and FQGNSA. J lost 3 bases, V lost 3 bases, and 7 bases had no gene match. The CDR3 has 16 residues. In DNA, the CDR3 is TGTGCCAGCAGCTTTGTAGCGGGGGGTCGGGAAGAGACCCAGTACTTC. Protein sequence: CASSFVAGGREETQYF.

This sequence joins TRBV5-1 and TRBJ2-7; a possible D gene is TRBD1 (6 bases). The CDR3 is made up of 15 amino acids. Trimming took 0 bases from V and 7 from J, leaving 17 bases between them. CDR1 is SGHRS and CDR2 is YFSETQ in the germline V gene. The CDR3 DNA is TGCGCCAGCAGCTTGGCACCCTCAGGGGTGGGTGAGCAGTACGTC. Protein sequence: CASSLAPSGVGEQYV.

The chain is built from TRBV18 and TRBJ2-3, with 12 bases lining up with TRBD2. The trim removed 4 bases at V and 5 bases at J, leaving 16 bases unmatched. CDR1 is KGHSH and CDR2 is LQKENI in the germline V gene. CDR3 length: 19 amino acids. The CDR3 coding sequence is TGTGCCAGCTCACTACGGACTAGCGGGATCGGAGAATTGGGAGATACGCAGTATTTT. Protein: CASSLRTSGIGELGDTQYF.

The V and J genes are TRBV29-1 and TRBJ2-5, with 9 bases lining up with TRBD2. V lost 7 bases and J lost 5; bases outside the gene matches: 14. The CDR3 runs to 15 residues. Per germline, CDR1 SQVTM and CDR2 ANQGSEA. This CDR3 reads CSAQRAGGPWETQYF. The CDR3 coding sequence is TGCAGCGCCCAGCGGGCGGGGGGGCCATGGGAGACCCAGTACTTC.

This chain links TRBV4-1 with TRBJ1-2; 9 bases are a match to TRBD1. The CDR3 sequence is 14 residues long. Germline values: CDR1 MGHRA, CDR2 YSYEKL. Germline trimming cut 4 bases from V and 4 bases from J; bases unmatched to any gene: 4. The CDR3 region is CASSLGQGGYGYTF. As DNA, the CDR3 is TGCGCCAGCAGCCTGGGACAGGGAGGCTATGGCTACACCTTC.

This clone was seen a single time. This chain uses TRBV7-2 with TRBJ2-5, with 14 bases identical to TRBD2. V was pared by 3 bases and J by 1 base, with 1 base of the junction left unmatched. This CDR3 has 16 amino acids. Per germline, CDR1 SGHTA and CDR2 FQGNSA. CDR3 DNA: TGTGCCAGCAGCTTTGGACTAGCGGGGGGCCAAGAGACCCAGTACTTC. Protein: CASSFGLAGGQETQYF. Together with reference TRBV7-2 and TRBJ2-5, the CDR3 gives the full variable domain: GAGVSQSPSNKVTEKGKDVELRCDPISGHTALYWYRQSLGQGLEFLIYFQGNSAPDKSGLPSDRFSAERTGGSVSTLTIQRTQQEDSAVYLCASSFGLAGGQETQYFGPGTRLLVL.

CDR3 in amino acids: CASSPRGSSYEQYF. The CDR3 DNA is TGTGCCAGCAGCCCGCGAGGGAGCTCCTACGAGCAGTACTTC. The chain recombines TRBV21-1 with TRBJ2-7; the tabulated D call, TRBD2, remains unverified against the DNA. TRBV21-1 is labeled a pseudogene. The CDR3 covers 14 residues.

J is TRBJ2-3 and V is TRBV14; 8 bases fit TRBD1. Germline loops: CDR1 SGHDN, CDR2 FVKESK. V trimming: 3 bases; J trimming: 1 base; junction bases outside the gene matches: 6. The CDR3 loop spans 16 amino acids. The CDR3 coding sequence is TGTGCCAGCAGCCAGAACGACAGGGGAGGCACAGATACGCAGTATTTT. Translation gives CASSQNDRGGTDTQYF. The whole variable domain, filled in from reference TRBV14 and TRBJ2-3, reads EAGVTQFPSHSVIEKGQTVTLRCDPISGHDNLYWYRRVMGKEIKFLLHFVKESKQDESGMPNNRFLAERTGGTYSTLKVQPAELEDSGVYFCASSQNDRGGTDTQYFGPGTRLTVL.

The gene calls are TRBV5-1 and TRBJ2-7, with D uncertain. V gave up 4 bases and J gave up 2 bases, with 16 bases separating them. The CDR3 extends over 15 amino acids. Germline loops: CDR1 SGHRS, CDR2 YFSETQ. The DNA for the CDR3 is TGCGCCAGCAGCCCGTCCCGACCGACAACCTACGAGCAGTACTTC. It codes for CASSPSRPTTYEQYF. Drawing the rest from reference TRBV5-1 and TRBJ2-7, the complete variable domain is KAGVTQTPRYLIKTRGQQVTLSCSPISGHRSVSWYQQTPGQGLQFLFEYFSETQRNKGNFPGRFSGRQFSNSRSEMNVSTLELGDSALYLCASSPSRPTTYEQYFGPGTRLTVT.

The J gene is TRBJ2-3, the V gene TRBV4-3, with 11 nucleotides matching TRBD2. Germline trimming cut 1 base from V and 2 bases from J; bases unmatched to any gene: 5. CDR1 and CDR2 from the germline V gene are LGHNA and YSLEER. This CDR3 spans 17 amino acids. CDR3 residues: CASSQGLAGILTDTQYF. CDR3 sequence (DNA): TGCGCCAGCAGCCAAGGACTAGCGGGGATTCTCACAGATACGCAGTATTTT.